This T cell receptor beta chain was observed in a study of cytomegalovirus exposure and HLA in healthy donors. This PCR relied on a set of 60 Vbeta primers and 13 Jbeta primers. The repertoire was sequenced with immunoSEQ multiplex PCR; TCRdb's copy has only in-frame clones and lacks some. The data show roughly 120,000 clones, 70% to 85% seen once. The CDR3 contains 11 residues. The germline V gene has CDR1 MGHDK and CDR2 SYGVNS. Deletions cut 6 bases from V and 6 bases from J, with 7 bases between. The source material was PBMCs. The chain combines TRBV25-1 with TRBJ2-3, with D possibly matching TRBD2 (5 bases). The sequence derives from a woman between 40 and 50 years old in good health and CMV-seropositive. The CDR3 sequence is CASSRGDTQYF. The CDR3 nucleotides read TGTGCCAGCAGCCGGGGTGATACGCAGTATTTT. The full variable domain, in which reference TRBV25-1 and TRBJ2-3 provide the parts outside the CDR3, is EADIYQTPRYLVIGTGKKITLECSQTMGHDKMYWYQQDPGMELHLIHYSYGVNSTEKGDLSSESTVSRIRTEHFPLTLESARPSHTSQYLCASSRGDTQYFGPGTRLTVL.